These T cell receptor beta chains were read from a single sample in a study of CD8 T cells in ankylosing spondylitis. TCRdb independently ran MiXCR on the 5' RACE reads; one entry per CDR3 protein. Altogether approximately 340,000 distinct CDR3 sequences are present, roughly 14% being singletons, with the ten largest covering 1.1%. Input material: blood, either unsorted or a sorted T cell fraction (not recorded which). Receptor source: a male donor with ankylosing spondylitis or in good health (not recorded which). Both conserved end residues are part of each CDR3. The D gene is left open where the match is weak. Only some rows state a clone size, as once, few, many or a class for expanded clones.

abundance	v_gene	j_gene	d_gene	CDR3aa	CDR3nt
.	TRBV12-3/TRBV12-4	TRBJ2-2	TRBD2	CASSWGGANTGELFF	TGTGCCAGCAGTTGGGGGGGGGCGAACACCGGGGAGCTGTTTTTT
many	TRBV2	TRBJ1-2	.	CASSQDSNNFYGYTF	TGTGCCAGCAGTCAAGACAGCAACAACTTCTATGGCTACACCTTC
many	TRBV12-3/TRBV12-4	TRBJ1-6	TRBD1	CASSSGTGGKNSPLHF	TGTGCCAGCAGTTCCGGGACAGGGGGCAAGAATTCACCCCTCCACTTT
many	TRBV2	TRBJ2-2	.	CASNKDGTGELFF	TGTGCCAGCAATAAGGATGGAACCGGGGAGCTGTTTTTT
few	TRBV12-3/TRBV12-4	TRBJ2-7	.	CASTPRGRGSQYSYEQYF	TGTGCCAGCACCCCCAGGGGCAGGGGATCCCAATATTCTTACGAGCAGTACTTC
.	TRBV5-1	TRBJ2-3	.	CASRKRQTLTDTQYF	TGCGCCAGCAGAAAAAGACAGACCCTCACAGATACGCAGTATTTT
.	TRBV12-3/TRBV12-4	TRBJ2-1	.	CASSLSAPPRYEQFF	TGTGCCAGCAGTTTGTCGGCCCCCCCCCGCTATGAGCAGTTCTTC
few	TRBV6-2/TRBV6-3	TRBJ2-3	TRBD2	CASRTPGLATDTQYF	TGTGCCAGCAGAACCCCGGGACTAGCTACAGATACGCAGTATTTT
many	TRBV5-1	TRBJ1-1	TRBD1	CASSLETGTTEAFF	TGCGCCAGCAGCTTGGAGACAGGGACCACTGAAGCTTTCTTT
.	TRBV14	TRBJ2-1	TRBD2	CASSPPSGRSYNEQFF	TGTGCCAGCAGCCCCCCTAGCGGGAGATCCTACAATGAGCAGTTCTTC
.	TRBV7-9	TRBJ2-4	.	CASSRDSYSKNIQYF	TGTGCCAGCAGCCGCGACAGCTACTCCAAAAACATTCAGTACTTC
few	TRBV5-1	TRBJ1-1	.	CASTTPGKGTEAFF	TGCGCCAGCACTACCCCAGGGAAGGGCACTGAAGCTTTCTTT
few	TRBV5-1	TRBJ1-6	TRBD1	CASSPGQGAGSPLHF	TGCGCCAGCAGCCCGGGACAGGGGGCAGGTTCACCCCTCCACTTT
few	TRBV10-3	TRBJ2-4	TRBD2	CAISPTSGTQTIQYF	TGTGCCATCAGTCCGACTAGCGGGACTCAAACCATTCAGTACTTC
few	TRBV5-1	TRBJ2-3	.	CASSSQGTGHPNVIDTQYF	TGCGCCAGCAGCTCACAGGGTACGGGGCACCCGAACGTTATAGATACGCAGTATTTT
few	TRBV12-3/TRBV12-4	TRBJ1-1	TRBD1	CASRGRGATEAFF	TGTGCCAGCAGGGGCAGGGGGGCCACTGAAGCTTTCTTT